The following is a TCR beta chain sequence with its context. What it binds is unknown. The sample originates from a study of blood T cells in healthy people across ages. In the study overall: Capturing about one barcoded beta molecule per two T cells was achieved by template switching.

This CDR3 region has 14 residues. The V end lost 6 bases, the J end lost 9 bases, and 19 bases lay between the germline ends. With a J-beta primer mix and a sample-barcoded 5' primer, a second PCR ran about 6 to 11 cycles. There were at least 3 million CDR3-containing paired-end reads obtained from each sample. In TCRdb, the 5' RACE reads were re-called with MiXCR into one record per CDR3 protein. The sample carries 450,000 to 700,000 distinct CDR3 sequences, roughly 29% recorded once. Study-level results: While age rose, TCR beta diversity per million T cells dropped in a roughly linear way.

The sequence derives from a woman aged 70-85 years in good health. The sequencing sample was made of blood. This chain joins TRBV12-3 or TRBV12-4 and TRBJ2-3; perhaps TRBD2 as D (5 bases). CDR3 DNA sequence: TGTGCCAGCAGGGTCAGTGTGGCCGGGGAAACGCAGTATTTT. It encodes CASRVSVAGETQYF.